This TCR beta chain is from a study of siplizumab effects on memory and regulatory T cells. Points on this clone: Its antigen is currently unknown.

The CDR3 is 16 amino acids. V was pared by 2 bases and J by 2 bases, with 14 bases between. CDR1 MGHRA and CDR2 YSYEKL come from the germline V gene. Whole-study results and caveats: Where siplizumab was present, mappable alloreactive CD4+ clones averaged approximately 70% Treg-derived, compared with approximately 25% in controls. Apparently key alloresponse contributors, naive T cells also seemed more diverse than memory cells.

The method was immunoSEQ multiplex PCR; TCRdb's version includes in-frame clones alone and lacks a portion of them. The sample records around 110,000 clones, roughly 94% being singletons. Sequenced material: non-Treg CD4+ T cells sorted from blood. The origin of this receptor is a human donor in good health. The J gene is TRBJ2-3, the V gene TRBV4-1, with D tentatively TRBD2 (5 bases). The CDR3 sequence is CASSQIGRANTDTQYF. CDR3 DNA sequence: TGCGCCAGCAGCCAAATCGGGCGGGCTAACACAGATACGCAGTATTTT.